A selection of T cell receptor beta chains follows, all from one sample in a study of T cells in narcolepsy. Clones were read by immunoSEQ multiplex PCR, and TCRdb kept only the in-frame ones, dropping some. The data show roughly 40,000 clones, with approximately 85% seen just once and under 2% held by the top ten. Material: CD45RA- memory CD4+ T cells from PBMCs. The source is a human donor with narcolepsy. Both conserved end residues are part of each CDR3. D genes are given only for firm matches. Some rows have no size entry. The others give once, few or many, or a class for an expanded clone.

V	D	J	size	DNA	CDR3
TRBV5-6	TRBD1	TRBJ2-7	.	TGTGCCAGCAGCCTGGAAAGGGGGCGCAGCGAGCAGTACTTC	CASSLERGRSEQYF
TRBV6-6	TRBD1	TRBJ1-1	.	TGTGCCAGCAACAGGGGGACGGACACTGAAGCTTTCTTT	CASNRGTDTEAFF
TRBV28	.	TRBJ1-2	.	TGTGCCAGCAGCCCCGCAGGGCTCCCTATTGATGGCTACACCTTC	CASSPAGLPIDGYTF
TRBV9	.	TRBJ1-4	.	TGTGCCAGCAGCGAGAAGAACAGGGCAGACGAAAAACTGTTTTTT	CASSEKNRADEKLFF
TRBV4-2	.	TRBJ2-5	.	TGTGCCAGCAGCCAAGAGGGGAGCGGGGAGACCCAGTACTTC	CASSQEGSGETQYF
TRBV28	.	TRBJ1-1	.	TGTGCCAGCAGCCGCACCGGACTCGATGCGCCGAAAGCTTTCTTT	CASSRTGLDAPKAFF
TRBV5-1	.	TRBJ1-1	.	TGCGCCAGCATGGAGGGCCTCATGAACACTGAAGCTTTCTTT	CASMEGLMNTEAFF
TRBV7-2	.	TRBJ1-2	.	TGTGCCAGCAGCCAAGGGACAAGCTATGGCTACACCTTC	CASSQGTSYGYTF
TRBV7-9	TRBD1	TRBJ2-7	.	TGTGCCAGCAGTTTGGACAGGGGGGCATTCTACGAGCAGTACTTC	CASSLDRGAFYEQYF
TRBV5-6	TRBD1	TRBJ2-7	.	TGTGCCAGCAGCTTGGTCGGGACAGGGGTATACGAGCAGTACTTC	CASSLVGTGVYEQYF
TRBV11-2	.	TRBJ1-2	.	TGTGCCAGCAGCCCCGGACGGGGGAACTATGGCTACACCTTC	CASSPGRGNYGYTF
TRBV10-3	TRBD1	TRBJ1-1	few	TGTGCCATCAGTGAATCCGGGACAGCGAACACTGAAGCTTTCTTT	CAISESGTANTEAFF
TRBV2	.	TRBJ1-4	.	TGTGCCAGCAGCAAGGCCACTGATAATGAAAAACTGTTTTTT	CASSKATDNEKLFF
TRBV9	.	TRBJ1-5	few	TGTGCCAGCAGCGTAGGGGGTAGCAATCAGCCCCAGCATTTT	CASSVGGSNQPQHF
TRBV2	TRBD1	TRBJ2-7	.	TGTGCCAGCAGCGCGAGGACAGGGGGCAACGAGCAGTACTTC	CASSARTGGNEQYF
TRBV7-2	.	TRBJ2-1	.	TGTGCCAGCAGCTTAGCGCACAGGCAGAATGAGCAGTTCTTC	CASSLAHRQNEQFF
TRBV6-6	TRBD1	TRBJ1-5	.	TGTGCCAGCAGCCTTGAGGACAGGGGGGTAAATCAGCCCCAGCATTTT	CASSLEDRGVNQPQHF
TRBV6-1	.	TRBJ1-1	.	TGTGCCAGCACCCCTGGAGGGCGAACTGAAGCTTTCTTT	CASTPGGRTEAFF
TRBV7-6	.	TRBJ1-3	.	TGTGCCAGCAGCTTAGTGTCGGCCGCCCTCTCTGGAAACACCATATATTTT	CASSLVSAALSGNTIYF
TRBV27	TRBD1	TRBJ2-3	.	TGTGCCAGCAGTTTAAAGACCCGGGACAGATCGTATTTT	CASSLKTRDRSYF
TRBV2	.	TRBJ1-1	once	TGTGCCAGCAGTGAACTTTTCGGCACTGAAGCTTTCTTT	CASSELFGTEAFF
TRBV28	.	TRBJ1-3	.	TGTGCCAGCAGTTTGCCGGGACATTTCGACACCATATATTTT	CASSLPGHFDTIYF
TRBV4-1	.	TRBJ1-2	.	TGCGCCAGCAGCCAAGATTGGTCCGTTAACTATGGCTACACCTTC	CASSQDWSVNYGYTF
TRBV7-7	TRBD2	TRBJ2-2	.	TGTGCTAGCAGCTTAAGGCTAGCGGGGGGCCTGAACACCGGGGAGCTGTTTTTT	CASSLRLAGGLNTGELFF
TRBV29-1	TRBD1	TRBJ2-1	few	TGCAGCGTTGAAGACAACAGACCAGGACAGGGCTCCTACAATGAGCAGTTCTTC	CSVEDNRPGQGSYNEQFF
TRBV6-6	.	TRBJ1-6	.	TGTGCCAGCAGTTACGAAACCGGGTATAATTCACCCCTCCACTTT	CASSYETGYNSPLHF
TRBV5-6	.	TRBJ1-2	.	TGTGCCAGCAGCTTGAAGACGGACACCAAATGGGGCTATGGCTACACCTTC	CASSLKTDTKWGYGYTF
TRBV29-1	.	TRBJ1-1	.	TGCAGCGTTGGATTTACAGCGTCCGCTGAAGCTTTCTTT	CSVGFTASAEAFF
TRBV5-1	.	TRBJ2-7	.	TGCGCCAGCAGCTTAGGACAGTTATACGAGCAGTACTTC	CASSLGQLYEQYF
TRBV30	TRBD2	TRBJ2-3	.	TGTGCCTGGAGTGTAAATTCCGGACTAGCGGTCACAGATACGCAGTATTTT	CAWSVNSGLAVTDTQYF
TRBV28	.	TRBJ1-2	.	TGTGCCAGCAGTTCGTCCCTCAGTACCGGCTACACCTTC	CASSSSLSTGYTF
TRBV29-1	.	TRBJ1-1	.	TGCAGCGTTACGGACGGCAGGGGAACTGAAGCTTTCTTT	CSVTDGRGTEAFF
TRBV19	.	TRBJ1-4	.	TGTGCCAGTAGTATCTTGGGACGGATTAATGAAAAACTGTTTTTT	CASSILGRINEKLFF
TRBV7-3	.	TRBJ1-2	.	TGTGCCAGCAGCCTTGGGAGTGGCTATGGCTACACCTTC	CASSLGSGYGYTF
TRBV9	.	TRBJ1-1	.	TGTGCCAGCAGCCCCCACGGGGCTGACACTGAAGCTTTCTTT	CASSPHGADTEAFF
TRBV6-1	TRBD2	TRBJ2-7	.	TGTGCCAGCAGGGATTTAGCGGGGGGGCCGGGAGAGCAGTACTTC	CASRDLAGGPGEQYF
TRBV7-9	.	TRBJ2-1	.	TGTGCCAGCAGCTTAGGGGGGGCCGACAATGAGCAGTTCTTC	CASSLGGADNEQFF
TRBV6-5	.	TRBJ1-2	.	TGTGCCAGCAGTTCCCCCGGAAGGGCCTCAAACTATGGCTACACCTTC	CASSSPGRASNYGYTF
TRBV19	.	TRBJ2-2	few	TGTGCCAGTAGTACCTCAGCCGGGGAGCTGTTTTTT	CASSTSAGELFF
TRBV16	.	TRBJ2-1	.	TGTGCCAGCAGCCAATCAAAGGGGCTCAACAATGAGCAGTTCTTC	CASSQSKGLNNEQFF
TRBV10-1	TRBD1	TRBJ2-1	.	TGCGCCAGCAGTCAAACCAGGGGGCAGGATGAGCAGTTCTTC	CASSQTRGQDEQFF
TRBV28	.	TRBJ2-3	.	TGTGCCAGCAGTTCCGGTTCCTACACAGATACGCAGTATTTT	CASSSGSYTDTQYF
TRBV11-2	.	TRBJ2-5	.	TGTGCCAGCAGCCTAGCGACCCAAGAGACCCAGTACTTC	CASSLATQETQYF
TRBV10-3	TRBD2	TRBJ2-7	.	TGTGCCATCAGGGAGACTAGCGGGGGACACTACGAGCAGTACTTC	CAIRETSGGHYEQYF
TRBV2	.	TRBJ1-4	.	TGTGCCAGTACTGGCTCAGGGTACGCTAATGAAAAACTGTTTTTT	CASTGSGYANEKLFF
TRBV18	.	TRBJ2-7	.	TGTGCCAGCTCACCCGGAACATACGAGCAGTACTTC	CASSPGTYEQYF
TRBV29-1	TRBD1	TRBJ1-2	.	TGCAGCGCAAGGGACAGCGCCGTAACAAACTATGGCTACACCTTC	CSARDSAVTNYGYTF
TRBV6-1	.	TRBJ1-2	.	TGTGCCAGCAGTTCCCCGGGACAAAGAGGCTACACCTTC	CASSSPGQRGYTF